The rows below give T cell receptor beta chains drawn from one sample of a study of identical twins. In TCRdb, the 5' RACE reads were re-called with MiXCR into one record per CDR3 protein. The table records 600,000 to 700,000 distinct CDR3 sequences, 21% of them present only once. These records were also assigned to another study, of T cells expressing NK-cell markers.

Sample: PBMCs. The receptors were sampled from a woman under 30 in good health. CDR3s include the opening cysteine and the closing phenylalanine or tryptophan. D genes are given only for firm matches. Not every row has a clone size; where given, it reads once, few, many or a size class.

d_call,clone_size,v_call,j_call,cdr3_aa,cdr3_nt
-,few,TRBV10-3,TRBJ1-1,CAISVGRGTPAEAFF,TGTGCCATCAGTGTTGGAAGGGGGACCCCTGCTGAAGCTTTCTTT
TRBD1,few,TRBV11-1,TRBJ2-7,CASSLGQLDYEQYF,TGTGCCAGCAGCTTGGGACAGCTAGACTACGAGCAGTACTTC
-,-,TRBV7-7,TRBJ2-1,CASSAGHGADEQFF,TGTGCCAGCAGCGCTGGACACGGGGCGGATGAGCAGTTCTTC
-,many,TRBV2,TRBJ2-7,CASQRTGDLLTYEQYF,TGTGCCAGCCAACGGACCGGGGACCTATTAACCTACGAGCAGTACTTC
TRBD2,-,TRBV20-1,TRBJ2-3,CSASGRAITDTQYF,TGCAGTGCTAGCGGGAGGGCCATTACAGATACGCAGTATTTT
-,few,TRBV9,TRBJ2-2,CASSVDTNTGELFF,TGTGCCAGCAGCGTAGACACAAACACCGGGGAGCTGTTTTTT
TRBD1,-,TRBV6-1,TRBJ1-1,CASSVQGASTEAFF,TGTGCCAGCAGCGTCCAGGGGGCCAGCACTGAAGCTTTCTTT
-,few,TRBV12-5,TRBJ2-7,CASEGSKYEQYF,TGTGCTAGTGAAGGTAGTAAGTACGAGCAGTACTTC
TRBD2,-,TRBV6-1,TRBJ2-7,CASRRTSRSSYEQYF,TGTGCCAGCAGAAGGACTAGCCGGAGCAGCTACGAGCAGTACTTC
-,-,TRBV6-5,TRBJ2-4,CASSYGSLQGGIQYF,TGTGCCAGCAGTTACGGGTCCCTGCAGGGGGGCATTCAGTACTTC
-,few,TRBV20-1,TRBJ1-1,CSARRGFPTEAFF,TGCAGTGCTAGAAGGGGGTTCCCCACTGAAGCTTTCTTT
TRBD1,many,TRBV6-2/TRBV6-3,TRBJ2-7,CASTTGGYEQYF,TGTGCCAGTACGACAGGGGGGTACGAGCAGTACTTC
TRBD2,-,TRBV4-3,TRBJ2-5,CASSQDLTSGGETQYF,TGCGCCAGCAGCCAAGATCTCACTAGCGGTGGGGAGACCCAGTACTTC
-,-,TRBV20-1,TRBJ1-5,CSAPNTDRNSNQPQHF,TGCAGTGCTCCCAATACCGACAGGAATAGCAATCAGCCCCAGCATTTT
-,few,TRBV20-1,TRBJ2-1,CSARDPQNEQFF,TGCAGTGCTAGGGACCCCCAGAATGAGCAGTTCTTC
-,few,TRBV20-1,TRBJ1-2,CSAQDILVGYTF,TGCAGTGCGCAGGACATCCTAGTGGGCTACACCTTC
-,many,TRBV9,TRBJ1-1,CASSAVGPNTEAFF,TGTGCCAGCAGCGCCGTCGGCCCGAACACTGAAGCTTTCTTT
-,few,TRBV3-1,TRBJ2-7,CASSLGGGRAYEQYF,TGTGCCAGCAGCCTAGGGGGAGGGAGGGCCTACGAGCAGTACTTC